These 22 T cell receptor beta chains were all obtained from the same sample, sequenced in a study of blood T cell repertoires in COVID-19. The table came from immunoSEQ multiplex PCR; TCRdb's copy has only in-frame clones and leaves some out. The repertoire holds some 460,000 clones, with about nine tenths as singletons. Sequencing was carried out using PBMCs or T cells enriched from blood (not recorded which). These receptors were taken from a young woman who had recovered from COVID-19.

This chain joins TRBV5-1 and TRBJ2-2, with TRBD1 matching over 7 bases. The CDR3 has 15 amino acids. Losses at the gene ends were 4 bases for V and 3 bases for J; bases not matched to a gene: 6. The V gene's germline CDR1 is SGHRS and CDR2 YFSETQ. CDR3 loop: CASSLGGDDTGELFF. The CDR3 nucleotides are TGCGCCAGCAGCCTAGGGGGCGATGACACCGGGGAGCTGTTTTTT.

The chain couples TRBV19 to TRBJ2-3; D unresolved. Trimming left V 3 bases short and J 4 bases short, with 14 bases between. This CDR3 is 15 amino acids long. Per germline, CDR1 LNHDA and CDR2 SQIVND (reference sequence). CDR3 residues: CASSIRRQQADTQYF. CDR3 nucleotides: TGTGCCAGTAGTATTCGTCGGCAGCAGGCAGATACGCAGTATTTT.

J is TRBJ2-3 and V is TRBV28; D is unclear. The CDR3 has 13 residues. Trimming stripped 3 bases from V and 5 bases from J, with 9 bases between. Per germline, CDR1 MDHEN and CDR2 SYDVKM. The CDR3 DNA sequence: TGTGCCAGCAGTTTCATGAGGCTAGATACGCAGTATTTT. It yields the protein CASSFMRLDTQYF.

The table lists this clone with a count of one. The rearrangement links TRBV2 to TRBJ1-1; a possible D gene is TRBD1 (5 bases). The length of the CDR3 is 13 residues. V shed 5 bases and J shed 6 bases, with 13 bases lying between them. CDR1 and CDR2 from the germline V gene are SNHLY and FYNNEI. The CDR3 sequence is CASSKRGTPEAFF. The CDR3 DNA reads as TGTGCCAGCAGTAAGCGGGGGACTCCTGAAGCTTTCTTT.

The chain joins TRBV4-1 to TRBJ2-2; D call uncertain. CDR3 length equals 14 residues. CDR1 and CDR2 from the germline V gene are MGHRA and YSYEKL. Trimming cost V 7 bases and J 0 bases, with 9 bases left between them. CDR3: CASTAETNTGELFF. CDR3 nucleotide sequence: TGCGCCAGCACCGCCGAGACGAACACCGGGGAGCTGTTTTTT.

This chain joins TRBV2 and TRBJ2-6; no clear D gene. The V gene's germline CDR1 is SNHLY and CDR2 FYNNEI. The V gene lost 6 bases and the J gene lost 0 bases, with 9 bases spanning the gap. The CDR3 runs to 15 residues. For the CDR3, the DNA is TGTGCCAGCAGGCCCGACATCTCTGGGGCCAACGTCCTGACTTTC. It codes for CASRPDISGANVLTF.

The rearrangement links TRBV30 to TRBJ1-3; D is undetermined. This CDR3 spans 15 amino acids. Germline CDR1 reads GTSNPN; CDR2 reads SVGIG (reference sequence). The V gene lost 0 bases and the J gene lost 0 bases, with 9 bases spanning the gap. This chain's CDR3 is CAWSVRSRSGNTIYF. In nucleotides, the CDR3 is TGTGCCTGGAGTGTACGGTCCCGCTCTGGAAACACCATATATTTT.

This sequence joins TRBV2 and TRBJ2-5, with 8 bases identical to TRBD2. Germline CDR1 is SNHLY and CDR2 is FYNNEI. The CDR3 loop spans 14 amino acids. V lost 2 bases, J lost 5 bases, and 4 bases stayed unmatched. CDR3 protein: CASSETGGPETQYF. DNA for the CDR3: TGTGCCAGCAGTGAAACGGGGGGGCCGGAGACCCAGTACTTC. The entire variable domain, with the rest obtained from reference TRBV2 and TRBJ2-5, is as follows: EPEVTQTPSHQVTQMGQEVILRCVPISNHLYFYWYRQILGQKVEFLVSFYNNEISEKSEIFDDQFSVERPDGSNFTLKIRSTKLEDSAMYFCASSETGGPETQYFGPGTRLLVL.

This clone occurred a few times. The genes are TRBV7-8 and TRBJ1-2; D is uncertain. Germline V gives CDR1 SGHVS, CDR2 FQNEAQ. Trimming took 3 bases from V and 1 from J, leaving 3 bases between them. The CDR3 contains 12 residues. The CDR3 sequence is CASSFINYGYTF. The CDR3 DNA reads as TGTGCCAGCAGCTTCATTAACTATGGCTACACCTTC.

V usage is TRBV5-1 and J usage is TRBJ1-4, with D perhaps TRBD1 (5 bases). V was clipped by 1 base and J by 8 bases, with 24 bases between them. The CDR3 is 18 amino acids. Germline V CDR1 and CDR2: SGHRS, YFSETQ. The CDR3 is CASSLSAGLESRREKLFF. The CDR3 nucleotides are TGCGCCAGCAGCTTGTCGGCGGGACTGGAGTCGCGTCGAGAAAAACTGTTTTTT.

The chain combines TRBV7-3 with TRBJ2-3; possibly TRBD1 for D (6 bases). Germline-derived CDR1 and CDR2 are SGHTA and FQGTGA. There are 15 residues in the CDR3. V lost 2 bases to trimming and J lost 5 bases, with 14 bases between them. CDR3 residues: CASSLWGLAEDTQYF. CDR3 in DNA: TGTGCCAGCAGCTTATGGGGGCTAGCAGAAGATACGCAGTATTTT.

The rearrangement uses TRBV19 and TRBJ2-3; D remains unclear. Germline lookup yields CDR1 LNHDA and CDR2 SQIVND (reference sequence). The CDR3 spans 13 residues. Trimming took 6 bases from V and 1 from J, leaving 8 bases between them. CDR3 in amino acids: CASRGAGTDTQYF. The CDR3 DNA reads as TGTGCCAGTAGAGGAGCCGGCACAGATACGCAGTATTTT.

In this sample, this clone turned up once. This rearrangement joins TRBV9 to TRBJ2-6; D is perhaps TRBD2 (5 bases). The germline V gene has CDR1 SGDLS and CDR2 YYNGEE. Trimming removed 4 bases at V and 9 bases at J, with 11 bases between. This CDR3 contains 13 residues. The chain's CDR3 is CASSTSEGNVLTF. CDR3 nucleotides: TGTGCCAGCAGCACTTCCGAGGGCAACGTCCTGACTTTC.

The chain links TRBV10-1 to TRBJ1-5, with D possibly matching TRBD1 (5 bases). CDR3 length equals 15 residues. Trimming shortened V by 8 bases and J by 0 bases, and 14 bases separated the two germline ends. Germline assignment: CDR1 WNHNN and CDR2 SYGVQD (reference sequence). The CDR3 loop is CASGNQGYSNQPQHF. The CDR3 region has the DNA TGCGCCAGCGGAAATCAGGGCTATAGCAATCAGCCCCAGCATTTT.

Details on this clone: This CDR3 is also generated by other DNA sequences in the sample. V is TRBV2 and J is TRBJ2-1, with a tentative D call TRBD1 (6 bases). CDR1 is SNHLY and CDR2 is FYNNEI in the germline V gene. The CDR3 totals 14 residues. With 4 bases removed from V and 3 bases from J, the gap between germline ends came to 10 bases. Here the CDR3 DNA reads TGTGCCAGCAGTGTGGCAGGGGTCTACAATGAGCAGTTCTTC. Amino acid sequence: CASSVAGVYNEQFF.

J is TRBJ2-3 and V is TRBV2; D may be TRBD2 (5 bases). From germline, CDR1 is SNHLY and CDR2 FYNNEI. V was shortened by 6 bases and J by 4 bases, with 17 bases between the two germline ends. The CDR3 spans 15 residues. In nucleotides, the CDR3 is TGTGCCAGCAGGAGGGCACCTGATGGATCAGATACGCAGTATTTT. This translates into CASRRAPDGSDTQYF.

The genes are TRBV5-4 and TRBJ1-2; no clear D. The CDR3 totals 13 residues. V was clipped by 9 bases and J by 8 bases, with 20 bases between them. Per germline, CDR1 SGHNT and CDR2 YYREEE (reference sequence). CDR3 sequence reads: CATARGLEEGYTF. In nucleotides, the CDR3 is TGTGCCACCGCCAGAGGACTCGAGGAAGGCTACACCTTC. The whole variable domain, filled in from reference TRBV5-4 and TRBJ1-2, reads ETGVTQSPTHLIKTRGQQVTLRCSSQSGHNTVSWYQQALGQGPQFIFQYYREEENGRGNFPPRFSGLQFPNYSSELNVNALELDDSALYLCATARGLEEGYTFGSGTRLTVV.

The DNA of the CDR3 is TGTGCCAGCAGTTGGGACAGGGGGCAGGGGCATGGCTACACCTTC. Its protein product is CASSWDRGQGHGYTF. The V and J genes are TRBV5-4 and TRBJ1-2, with TRBD1 matching over 12 bases. This CDR3 comprises 15 residues. Germline V CDR1 and CDR2: SGHNT, YYREEE (reference sequence). J gave up 6 bases and V 5 bases, and 8 bases lay outside the gene matches.

The genes are TRBV13 and TRBJ2-7; no clear D. Germline lookup yields CDR1 PRHDT and CDR2 FYEKMQ (reference sequence). This CDR3 has 12 residues. V was shortened by 6 bases and J by 2 bases, with 8 bases between the two germline ends. The CDR3 DNA is TGTGCCAGCAGGGGCACCACCTACGAGCAGTACTTC. Translating it yields CASRGTTYEQYF.

This clone was detected only once. The chain combines TRBV5-1 with TRBJ2-3; D perhaps matches TRBD1 (5 bases). Germline CDR1 reads SGHRS; CDR2 reads YFSETQ. V gave up 4 bases and J gave up 0 bases, with 12 bases separating them. The CDR3 is 15 amino acids. CDR3 loop: CASSADTQSTDTQYF. Here the CDR3 DNA reads TGCGCCAGCAGCGCGGACACCCAAAGCACAGATACGCAGTATTTT.

The chain carries TRBV19 and TRBJ2-2; 7 nucleotides line up with TRBD2. Germline CDR1 is LNHDA and CDR2 is SQIVND (reference sequence). This CDR3 spans 16 amino acids. J gave up 5 bases and V 2 bases, and 8 bases lay outside the gene matches. The CDR3 is CASSIKGRGGTGELFF. CDR3 bases: TGTGCCAGTAGTATAAAGGGGAGGGGAGGAACCGGGGAGCTGTTTTTT.

The V call is TRBV5-4, the J call TRBJ1-2; weak D call: TRBD1 (6 bases). CDR3 length: 17 amino acids. Germline V gene data show CDR1 as SGHNT and CDR2 as YYREEE (reference sequence). The V end lost 6 bases, the J end lost 2 bases, and 23 bases lay between the germline ends. CDR3 DNA: TGTGCCAGCAACGATAGGGGGATGAACCTAGGAAACTATGGCTACACCTTC. As protein: CASNDRGMNLGNYGYTF.